The 9 T cell receptor beta chains reported below all come from one sample, sequenced in a study of blood T cell repertoires in COVID-19. The data were produced by immunoSEQ multiplex PCR, yet TCRdb's version contains in-frame clones alone and is incomplete. Altogether 250,000 to 350,000 clones are present, almost 90% being singletons, with the ten largest covering about 11%. Material for sequencing was peripheral blood. These receptors were obtained from a woman in her twenties or thirties with COVID-19, enrolled during active disease.

The V call is TRBV19, the J call TRBJ1-5; 8 nucleotides align to TRBD1. This CDR3 is 12 amino acids long. Per the germline V gene, CDR1 is LNHDA and CDR2 is SQIVND (reference sequence). V was clipped by 7 bases and J by 5 bases; unmatched bases: 1. The CDR3 DNA reads as TGTGCCAGTAAACAGGGGGATCAGCCCCAGCATTTT. Its protein is CASKQGDQPQHF.

The J gene is TRBJ1-1, the V gene TRBV21-1. TRBV21-1 is recorded as a pseudogene. The CDR3 is 12 amino acids. CDR3 in amino acids: CASSNRRTEAFF. CDR3 coding DNA: TGTGCCAGCAGCAACCGGAGAACTGAAGCTTTCTTT.

J is TRBJ1-1 and V is TRBV24-1, with 12 bases identical to TRBD1. Per the germline V gene, CDR1 is KGHDR and CDR2 is SFDVKD. Unmatched junction bases numbered 2, after V lost 4 bases and J lost 3 bases. There are 15 residues in the CDR3. CDR3 nucleotide sequence: TGTGCCACCAGTGAGGGACAGGGGGCATACACTGAAGCTTTCTTT. This sequence encodes CATSEGQGAYTEAFF.

The chain has TRBV19 and TRBJ2-7; 9 bases agree with TRBD1. The CDR3 covers 13 residues. Germline CDR1 LNHDA, CDR2 SQIVND (reference sequence). Germline trimming cut 6 bases from V and 4 bases from J; bases unmatched to any gene: 4. CDR3 in amino acids: CASSPQGAYEQYF. The CDR3 DNA is TGTGCCAGTAGCCCACAGGGGGCATACGAGCAGTACTTC.

V is TRBV3-1 (or the pseudogene TRBV3-2) and J is TRBJ2-7, with 11 bases identical to TRBD2. The CDR3 spans 16 residues. V gave up 3 bases and J gave up 6 bases; unmatched junction bases: 10. Germline CDR1 LGHDT, CDR2 YNNKEL (reference sequence). CDR3 nucleotides: TGTGCCAGCAGCCAGATCGCTAGCGGGAGGTACGGCGAGCAGTACTTC. Translation: CASSQIASGRYGEQYF.

This clone was seen only a few times. V usage is TRBV3-1 (or the pseudogene TRBV3-2) and J usage is TRBJ2-7; TRBD2 might be the D (6 bases). The CDR3 totals 15 residues. V lost 4 bases and J 3 bases, leaving 16 bases between the germline ends. Germline assignment: CDR1 LGHDT and CDR2 YNNKEL (reference sequence). CDR3 loop: CASSLGLEGYYEQYF. Written as DNA, the CDR3 is TGTGCCAGCAGCCTGGGCCTGGAGGGCTACTACGAGCAGTACTTC.

The chain has TRBV7-9 and TRBJ2-4; 7 bases fit TRBD1. Germline CDR1 and CDR2: SEHNR and FQNEAQ (reference sequence). V gave up 0 bases and J gave up 2 bases; unmatched junction bases: 7. This CDR3 has 17 amino acids. The DNA of the CDR3 is TGTGCCAGCAGCTTAGCGGGTAGGGGGCAATCCAAAAACATTCAGTACTTC. The encoded protein is CASSLAGRGQSKNIQYF.

The V call is TRBV10-1, the J call TRBJ2-4; possibly TRBD2 for D (5 bases). V gave up 3 bases and J gave up 0 bases, with 12 bases separating them. The length of the CDR3 is 16 residues. The germline CDR1 and CDR2 sequences are WNHNN and SYGVQD (reference sequence). CDR3 nucleotide sequence: TGCGCCAGCAGTGAATCAGGAGGCCTAGCCAAAAACATTCAGTACTTC. The encoded protein is CASSESGGLAKNIQYF.

V gene TRBV30 combines with J gene TRBJ1-2; 9 nucleotides agree with TRBD1. The V gene's germline CDR1 is GTSNPN and CDR2 SVGIG (reference sequence). The CDR3 sequence is 12 residues long. Losses at the gene ends were 5 bases for V and 7 bases for J; bases not matched to a gene: 5. This CDR3 is CAWSTGGGGYTF. The DNA for the CDR3 is TGTGCCTGGTCGACAGGGGGAGGTGGCTACACCTTC. Together with reference TRBV30 and TRBJ1-2, the CDR3 gives the full variable domain: SQTIHQWPATLVQPVGSPLSLECTVEGTSNPNLYWYRQAAGRGLQLLFYSVGIGQISSEVPQNLSASRPQDRQFILSSKKLLLSDSGFYLCAWSTGGGGYTFGSGTRLTVV.